Listed below are T cell receptor beta chains from one sample, sequenced in a study of blood T cell repertoires in COVID-19. Method: immunoSEQ multiplex PCR; TCRdb's copy keeps in-frame clones and lacks some. This table has more than 45,000 clones, about 89% appearing once. Sequencing was carried out using peripheral blood. Receptors were obtained from a man aged 65 to 79 with active COVID-19. Each CDR3 is given with its conserved first and last residue. D genes are given only for firm matches. The size of a clone is reported for some rows only, either as once, few or many, or as a class for expanded clones.

V: TRBV19; D: .; size: .; J: TRBJ1-3; CDR3: CASSTGSRNTIYF; DNA: TGTGCCAGTAGTACGGGTTCGAGAAACACCATATATTTT
V: TRBV18; D: TRBD2; size: once; J: TRBJ2-1; CDR3: CASSVAGGKSNEQFF; DNA: TGTGCCAGCTCTGTAGCGGGGGGCAAGTCGAATGAGCAGTTCTTC
V: TRBV6-5; D: .; size: once; J: TRBJ1-4; CDR3: CASRTGGGEKLFF; DNA: TGTGCCAGCAGGACGGGGGGAGGTGAAAAACTGTTTTTT
V: TRBV5-1; D: TRBD1; size: .; J: TRBJ1-3; CDR3: CASSRDRGNGNTIYF; DNA: TGCGCCAGCAGCCGGGACAGGGGGAATGGAAACACCATATATTTT
V: TRBV30; D: .; size: few; J: TRBJ1-3; CDR3: CAWSQQTGNTIYF; DNA: TGTGCCTGGAGTCAACAAACTGGAAACACCATATATTTT
V: TRBV27; D: .; size: once; J: TRBJ2-3; CDR3: CASSLRSTQYF; DNA: TGTGCCAGCAGTTTGAGAAGTACGCAGTATTTT
V: TRBV4-1; D: TRBD2; size: once; J: TRBJ2-3; CDR3: CASSQDRTSGGPDTQYF; DNA: TGCGCCAGCAGCCAAGATCGGACTAGCGGGGGCCCAGATACGCAGTATTTT
V: TRBV5-6; D: TRBD1; size: .; J: TRBJ1-4; CDR3: CASSFRQGGEKLFF; DNA: TGTGCCAGCAGCTTCAGACAGGGTGGTGAAAAACTGTTTTTT
V: TRBV9; D: .; size: .; J: TRBJ1-5; CDR3: CASSVARTPTVGRQPQHF; DNA: TGTGCCAGCAGCGTAGCCAGGACGCCGACAGTTGGTAGGCAGCCCCAGCATTTT
V: TRBV21-1; D: .; size: .; J: TRBJ2-7; CDR3: CASSLPGQHRSSYEQYF; DNA: TGTGCCAGCAGCTTGCCGGGACAGCACAGGAGCTCCTACGAGCAGTACTTC
V: TRBV30; D: TRBD2; size: .; J: TRBJ2-3; CDR3: CAWSLAGGRDTQYF; DNA: TGTGCCTGGAGTTTAGCGGGGGGGCGGGATACGCAGTATTTT
V: TRBV4-2; D: TRBD2; size: .; J: TRBJ2-1; CDR3: CASSREGLAGVGEQFF; DNA: TGTGCCAGCAGCCGAGAGGGACTAGCGGGGGTCGGGGAGCAGTTCTTC
V: TRBV6-2/TRBV6-3; D: TRBD2; size: .; J: TRBJ2-3; CDR3: CASSYGSGGAKFSSTDTQYF; DNA: TGTGCCAGCAGTTACGGCAGCGGGGGGGCCAAGTTTTCTAGCACAGATACGCAGTATTTT
V: TRBV19; D: .; size: .; J: TRBJ1-5; CDR3: CASSIGGERPQHF; DNA: TGTGCCAGTAGTATAGGAGGAGAACGGCCCCAGCATTTT
V: TRBV30; D: TRBD1; size: .; J: TRBJ1-1; CDR3: CAGQGGQGTTEAFF; DNA: TGTGCCGGACAAGGGGGACAGGGAACCACTGAAGCTTTCTTT
V: TRBV11-2; D: .; size: .; J: TRBJ1-3; CDR3: CASSLGQGHTIYF; DNA: TGTGCCAGCAGCTTAGGGCAGGGTCACACCATATATTTT
V: TRBV6-5; D: .; size: .; J: TRBJ1-2; CDR3: CASSLRQTVPDGHTF; DNA: TGTGCCAGCAGTCTTCGACAGACGGTCCCAGATGGCCACACCTTC
V: TRBV20-1; D: .; size: .; J: TRBJ2-6; CDR3: CSASPWAGSSGANVLTF; DNA: TGCAGTGCTAGTCCCTGGGCAGGCTCTTCTGGGGCCAACGTCCTGACTTTC
V: TRBV7-7; D: TRBD1; size: .; J: TRBJ2-1; CDR3: CASSLDRENEQFF; DNA: TGTGCTAGCAGCTTAGACAGGGAGAATGAGCAGTTCTTC
V: TRBV5-1; D: .; size: once; J: TRBJ2-7; CDR3: CASSLVGGSPEQYF; DNA: TGCGCCAGCAGCTTGGTTGGGGGGTCCCCCGAGCAGTACTTC